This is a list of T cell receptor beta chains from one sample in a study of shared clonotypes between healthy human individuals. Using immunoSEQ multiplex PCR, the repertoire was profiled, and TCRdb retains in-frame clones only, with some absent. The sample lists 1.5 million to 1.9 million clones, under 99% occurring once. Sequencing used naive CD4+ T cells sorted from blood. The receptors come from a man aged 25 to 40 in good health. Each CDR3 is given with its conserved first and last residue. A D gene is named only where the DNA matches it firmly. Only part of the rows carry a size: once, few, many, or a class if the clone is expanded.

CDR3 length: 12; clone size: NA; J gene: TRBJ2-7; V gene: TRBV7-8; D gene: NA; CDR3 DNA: TGTGCCAGCAGCCTCGACAGGTCGGAGCAGTACTTC; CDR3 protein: CASSLDRSEQYF
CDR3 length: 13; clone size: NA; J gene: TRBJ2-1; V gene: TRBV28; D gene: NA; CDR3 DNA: TGTGCCAGCAGTTTTAAGGAATACAATGAGCAGTTCTTC; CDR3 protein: CASSFKEYNEQFF
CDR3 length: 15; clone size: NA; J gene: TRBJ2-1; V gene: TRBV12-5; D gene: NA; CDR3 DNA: TGTGCTAGTGGTTTGGTACTAGGTGGGAGGCATGAGCAGTTCTTC; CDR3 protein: CASGLVLGGRHEQFF
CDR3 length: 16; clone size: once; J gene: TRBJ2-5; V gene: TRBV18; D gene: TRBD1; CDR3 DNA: TGTGCCAGCTCGTCGGCCGGGACAGGGTTACCGGAGACCCAGTACTTC; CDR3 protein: CASSSAGTGLPETQYF
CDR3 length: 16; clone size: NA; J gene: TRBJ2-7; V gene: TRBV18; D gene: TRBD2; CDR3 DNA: TGTGCCAGCTCACCAGAAGTAGCGGGAGGCCGGTACGAGCAGTACTTC; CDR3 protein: CASSPEVAGGRYEQYF
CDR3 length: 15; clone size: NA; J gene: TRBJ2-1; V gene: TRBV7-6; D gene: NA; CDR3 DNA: TGTGCCAGCAGCTTGAATGAGGGGGCCTACAATGAGCAGTTCTTC; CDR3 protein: CASSLNEGAYNEQFF
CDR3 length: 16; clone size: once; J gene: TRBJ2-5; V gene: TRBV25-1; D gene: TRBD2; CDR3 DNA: TGTGCCAGCAGTGATCTAGGGCGGGAGAGGGGAGAGACCCAGTACTTC; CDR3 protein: CASSDLGRERGETQYF
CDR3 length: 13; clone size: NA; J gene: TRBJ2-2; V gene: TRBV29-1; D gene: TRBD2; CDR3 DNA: TGCAGCGTCGGGACTAGTGCGACCGGGGAGCTGTTTTTT; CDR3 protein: CSVGTSATGELFF
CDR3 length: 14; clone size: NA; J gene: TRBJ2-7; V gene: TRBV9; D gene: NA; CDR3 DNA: TGTGCCAGCAGCGTAGGAGGTAGCGGCTACGAGCAGTACTTC; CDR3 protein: CASSVGGSGYEQYF
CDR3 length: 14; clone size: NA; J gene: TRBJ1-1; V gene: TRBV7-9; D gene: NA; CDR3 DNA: TGTGCCAGCAGCCCGCGGATGAAAGGGATTGAAGCTTTCTTT; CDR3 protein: CASSPRMKGIEAFF
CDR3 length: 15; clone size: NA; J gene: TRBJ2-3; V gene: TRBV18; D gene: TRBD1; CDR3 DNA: TGTGCCAGCTCGAGGCCTACAGGGGGCTCAGATACGCAGTATTTT; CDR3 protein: CASSRPTGGSDTQYF
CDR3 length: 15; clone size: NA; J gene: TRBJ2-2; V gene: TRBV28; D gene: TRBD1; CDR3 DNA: TGTGCCAGCAGTCTGCAGGGGGCGGGTACCGGGGAGCTGTTTTTT; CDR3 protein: CASSLQGAGTGELFF
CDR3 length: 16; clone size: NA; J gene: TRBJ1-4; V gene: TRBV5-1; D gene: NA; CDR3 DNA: TGCGCCAGCAGCTTGGGACAGACTACAACTAATGAAAAACTGTTTTTT; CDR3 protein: CASSLGQTTTNEKLFF
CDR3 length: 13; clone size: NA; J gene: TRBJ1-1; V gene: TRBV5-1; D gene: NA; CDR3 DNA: TGCGCCAGCAGCTTGATAGTGAACACTGAAGCTTTCTTT; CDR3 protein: CASSLIVNTEAFF
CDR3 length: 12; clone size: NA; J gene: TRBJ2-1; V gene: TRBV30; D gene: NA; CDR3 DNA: TGTGCCTGGAGTGTGAACTCCCATGAGCAGTTCTTC; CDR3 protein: CAWSVNSHEQFF
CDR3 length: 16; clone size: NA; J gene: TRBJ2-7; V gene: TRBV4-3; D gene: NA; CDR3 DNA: TGCGCCAGCAGCCAAGATTTGGGGGACGCCTCCTACGAGCAGTACTTC; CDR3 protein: CASSQDLGDASYEQYF
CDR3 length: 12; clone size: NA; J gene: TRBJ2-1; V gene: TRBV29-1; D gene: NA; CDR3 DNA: TGCAGCGTCGACATAGGGGGCAATGAGCAGTTCTTC; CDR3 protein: CSVDIGGNEQFF
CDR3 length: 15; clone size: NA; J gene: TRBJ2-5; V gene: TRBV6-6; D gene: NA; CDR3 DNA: TGTGCCAGCAGTGACCCGGGGGGCGGTCAAGAGACCCAGTACTTC; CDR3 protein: CASSDPGGGQETQYF
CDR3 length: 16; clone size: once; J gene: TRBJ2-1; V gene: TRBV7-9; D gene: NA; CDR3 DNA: TGTGCCAGCAGCCCAAACGCATTTGTCCCCCCCAATGAGCAGTTCTTC; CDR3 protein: CASSPNAFVPPNEQFF
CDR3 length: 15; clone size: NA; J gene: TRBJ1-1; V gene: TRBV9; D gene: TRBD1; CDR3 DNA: TGTGCCAGCAGCCTGGGACAGCATAAGAACACTGAAGCTTTCTTT; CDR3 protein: CASSLGQHKNTEAFF
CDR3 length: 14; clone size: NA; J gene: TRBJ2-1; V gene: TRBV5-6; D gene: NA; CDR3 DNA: TGTGCCAGCAGCTTGCTCCTATCCTACAATGAGCAGTTCTTC; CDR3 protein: CASSLLLSYNEQFF
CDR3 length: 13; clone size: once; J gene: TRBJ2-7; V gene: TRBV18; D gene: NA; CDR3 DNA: TGTGCCAGCTCACCCCCCGGCAGCTACGAGCAGTACTTC; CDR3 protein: CASSPPGSYEQYF
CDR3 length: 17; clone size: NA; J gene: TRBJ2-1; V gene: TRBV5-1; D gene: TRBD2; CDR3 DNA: TGCGCCAGCAGCTTCTACCTGACTAGCGGAAGAAACAATGAGCAGTTCTTC; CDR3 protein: CASSFYLTSGRNNEQFF
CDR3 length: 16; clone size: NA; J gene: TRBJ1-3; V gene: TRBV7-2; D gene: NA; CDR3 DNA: TGTGCCAGCAGCTCTTCACTTTCACGTCCTGGAAACACCATATATTTT; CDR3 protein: CASSSSLSRPGNTIYF
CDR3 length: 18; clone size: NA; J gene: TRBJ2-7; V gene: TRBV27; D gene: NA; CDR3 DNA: TGTGCCAGCAGTTTTCGACTCCGGCGGGCCACAGACTCCTACGAGCAGTACTTC; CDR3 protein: CASSFRLRRATDSYEQYF
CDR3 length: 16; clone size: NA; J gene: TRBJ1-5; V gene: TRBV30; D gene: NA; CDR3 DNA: TGTGCCTGGAGTGGAAAGACAGTTTATAGCAATCAGCCCCAGCATTTT; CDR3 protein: CAWSGKTVYSNQPQHF